This T cell receptor (beta chain) is from a study of response to subunit inactivated influenza vaccine. TCRdb independently ran MiXCR on the RT-PCR reads; one entry per CDR3 protein. The sample has hundreds of thousands of distinct CDR3 sequences, approximately 17% seen once. Deletions cut 1 base from V and 4 bases from J, with 8 bases between. The CDR3 length is 13 residues. Germline assignment: CDR1 SGHTA and CDR2 FQGNSA. This clonotype showed up many times. The clonotype originates from a man in his forties or fifties who received an inactivated influenza vaccine. Sequences were derived from PBMCs from blood, sampled more than 4 days after vaccination. This chain links TRBV7-2 with TRBJ2-7; a weak D match, TRBD1 (6 bases). The CDR3 sequence: CASSLGTEYEQYF. The CDR3 region has the DNA TGTGCCAGCAGCTTAGGGACAGAATACGAGCAGTACTTC. The variable domain in full, with the rest retrieved from reference TRBV7-2 and TRBJ2-7, is GAGVSQSPSNKVTEKGKDVELRCDPISGHTALYWYRQSLGQGLEFLIYFQGNSAPDKSGLPSDRFSAERTGGSVSTLTIQRTQQEDSAVYLCASSLGTEYEQYFGPGTRLTVT.